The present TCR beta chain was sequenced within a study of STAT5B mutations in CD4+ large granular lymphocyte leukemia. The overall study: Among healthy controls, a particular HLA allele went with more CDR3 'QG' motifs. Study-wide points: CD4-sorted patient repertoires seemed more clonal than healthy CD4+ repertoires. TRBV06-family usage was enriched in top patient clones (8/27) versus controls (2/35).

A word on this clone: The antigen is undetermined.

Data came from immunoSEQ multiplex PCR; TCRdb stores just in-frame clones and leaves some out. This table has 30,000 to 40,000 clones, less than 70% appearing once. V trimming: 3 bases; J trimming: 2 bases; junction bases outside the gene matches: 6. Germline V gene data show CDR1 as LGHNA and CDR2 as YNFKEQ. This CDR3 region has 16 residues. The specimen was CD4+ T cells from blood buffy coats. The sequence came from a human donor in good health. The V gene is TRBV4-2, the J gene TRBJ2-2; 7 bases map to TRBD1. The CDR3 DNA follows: TGTGCCAGCAGCCAGGGCCGGGACAGAAACACCGGGGAGCTGTTTTTT. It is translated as CASSQGRDRNTGELFF.